These T cell receptor beta chains were read from a single sample in a study of blood T cell repertoires in COVID-19. The protocol was immunoSEQ multiplex PCR, while the TCRdb copy is restricted to in-frame clones and leaves out a portion. Of tens of thousands of clones detected, 84% appear once; the ten largest clones hold roughly 15%. Sequenced material: peripheral blood. Receptors originate from a man aged 50-60 years with active or convalescent COVID-19. CDR3s leave out the opening cysteine and the closing phenylalanine or tryptophan. Part of the rows lack a size; the others show once, few, many or a class for expanded clones.

TRBV10-3,-,TRBJ2-7,AISGIGGAYEQY
TRBV2,-,TRBJ2-7,ASSEQSYGEQY
TRBV11-2,-,TRBJ2-2,ASSLAGGAVGELF
TRBV11-2,once,TRBJ2-5,ASSLIQLAGGEETQY
TRBV4-2,once,TRBJ2-7,ASSQDLIAGPYEQY
TRBV9,-,TRBJ2-5,ASSVGLIAGANQETQY
TRBV2,-,TRBJ1-5,ASSGDWPGQPQH
TRBV6-6,-,TRBJ2-2,ASRVDNTGELF
TRBV6-5,few,TRBJ2-3,ASSYGGMSDTQY
TRBV12-2,-,TRBJ1-2,ASRLGRGQGYT
TRBV19,once,TRBJ1-4,ASSLTGTNEKLF
TRBV10-3,few,TRBJ1-2,AISDRGLVGYT
TRBV7-2,-,TRBJ1-4,ASSLNPGQRNEKLF
TRBV6-6,-,TRBJ1-5,ASSYESNQPQH
TRBV6-4,-,TRBJ1-2,ASSDSTTGFIGYT
TRBV27,-,TRBJ2-4,ASSLSSGGGDIQY
TRBV19,few,TRBJ2-2,ASHNRGGTGELF
TRBV11-3,-,TRBJ2-5,ASSSRTSSETQY
TRBV15,-,TRBJ1-2,ATSRDRLGYT
TRBV6-5,once,TRBJ2-7,ASGIYEQY